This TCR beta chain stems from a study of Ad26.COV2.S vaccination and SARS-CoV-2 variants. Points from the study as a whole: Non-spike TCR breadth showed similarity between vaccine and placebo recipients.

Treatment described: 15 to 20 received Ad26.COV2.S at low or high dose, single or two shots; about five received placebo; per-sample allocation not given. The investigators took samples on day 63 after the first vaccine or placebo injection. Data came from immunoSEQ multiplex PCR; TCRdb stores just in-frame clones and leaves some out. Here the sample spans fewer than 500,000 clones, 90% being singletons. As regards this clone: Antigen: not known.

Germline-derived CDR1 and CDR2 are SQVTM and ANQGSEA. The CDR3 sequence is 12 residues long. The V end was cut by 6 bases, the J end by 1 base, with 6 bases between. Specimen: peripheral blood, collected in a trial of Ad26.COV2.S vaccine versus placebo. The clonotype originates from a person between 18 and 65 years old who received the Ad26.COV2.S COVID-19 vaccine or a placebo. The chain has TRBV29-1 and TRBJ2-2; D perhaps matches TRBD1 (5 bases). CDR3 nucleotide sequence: TGCAGCGTGACAGTGAACACCGGGGAGCTGTTTTTT. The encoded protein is CSVTVNTGELFF.